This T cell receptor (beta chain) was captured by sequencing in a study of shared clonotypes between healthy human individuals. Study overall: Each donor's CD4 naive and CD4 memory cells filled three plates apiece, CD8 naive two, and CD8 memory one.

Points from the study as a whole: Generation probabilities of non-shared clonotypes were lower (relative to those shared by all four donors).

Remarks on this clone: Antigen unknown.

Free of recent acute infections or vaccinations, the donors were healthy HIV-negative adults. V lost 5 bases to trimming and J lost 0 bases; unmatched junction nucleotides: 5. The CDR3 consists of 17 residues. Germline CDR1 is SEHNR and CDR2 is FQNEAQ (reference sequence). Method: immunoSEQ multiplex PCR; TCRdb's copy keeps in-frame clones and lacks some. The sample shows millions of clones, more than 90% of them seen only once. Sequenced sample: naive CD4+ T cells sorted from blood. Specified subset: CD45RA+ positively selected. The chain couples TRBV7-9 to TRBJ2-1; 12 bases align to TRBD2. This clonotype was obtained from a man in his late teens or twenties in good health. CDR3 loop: CASSPTSGGFSYNEQFF. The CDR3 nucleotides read TGTGCCAGCAGCCCGACTAGCGGGGGTTTCTCCTACAATGAGCAGTTCTTC.